A single sample gave rise to the 23 T cell receptor beta chains below, sequenced in a study of monozygotic twins with inflammatory bowel disease. TCRdb reprocessed the 5' RACE reads, keeping one entry per CDR3 protein, no DNA. This specimen shows about 300,000 distinct CDR3 sequences; the ten leading clones hold over 5%. Sequences were obtained from blood. The origin of the receptors is a human donor with ulcerative colitis or Crohn's disease, or a healthy co-twin of an affected twin (not recorded which).

The chain joins TRBV5-1 to TRBJ2-3; TCRdb's D call of TRBD2 is untestable without DNA. Germline CDR1 reads SGHRS; CDR2 reads YFSETQ. The CDR3 has 18 residues. The CDR3 protein is CASSLGLAGAWITDTQYF.

The CDR3 loop is CASSLEGYSPLHF. This chain links TRBV11-2 with TRBJ1-6. Germline CDR1 and CDR2: SGHAT and FQNNGV. The CDR3 is 13 amino acids.

This chain uses TRBV24-1 with TRBJ2-5; TCRdb selects TRBD1, and the lack of DNA leaves this call unchecked. Germline assignment: CDR1 KGHDR and CDR2 SFDVKD. The CDR3 runs 15 residues. The CDR3 sequence: CATSDGDRGFANQYF.

The chain couples TRBV28 to TRBJ2-4; TCRdb indicates TRBD1, and absent DNA this call remains unverified. This CDR3 has 13 residues. Germline V gives CDR1 MDHEN, CDR2 SYDVKM. The CDR3 is CASGRQGAHIQYF.

The chain is built from TRBV20-1 and TRBJ1-4. Germline V gene lookup returns CDR1 DFQATT and CDR2 SNEGSKA (reference sequence). The CDR3 runs 11 residues. The CDR3 region is CSASRSEKLFF.

The CDR3 reads CATTSQRRERSSVVQYF. This sequence joins TRBV15 and TRBJ2-7; the TRBD2 assignment by TCRdb is unverifiable without DNA. CDR3 length equals 17 residues. Germline lookup yields CDR1 LNHNV and CDR2 YYDKDF (reference sequence).

The chain carries TRBV18 and TRBJ2-5; the TRBD1 assignment by TCRdb is unverifiable without DNA. The CDR3 is 15 residues long. Looked up from germline, CDR1 is KGHSH and CDR2 is LQKENI. CDR3 sequence reads: CASSNRRTVGETQYF.

This chain links TRBV20-1 with TRBJ1-5; TCRdb designates TRBD1, a call that cannot be tested without DNA. In germline, CDR1 is DFQATT, CDR2 SNEGSKA (reference sequence). The CDR3 is made up of 16 amino acids. This CDR3 reads CSANTRQGESNQPQHF.

This chain links TRBV4-3 with TRBJ1-5; the TRBD1 assignment by TCRdb is unverifiable without DNA. Germline V gene sequence: CDR1 LGHNA, CDR2 YSLEER. This CDR3 comprises 15 residues. This CDR3 reads CASSQNPLGTQPQHF.

The J gene is TRBJ2-3, the V gene TRBV6-2 or TRBV6-3; TCRdb gives TRBD1 as the D gene, but with no DNA this cannot be confirmed. Germline assignment: CDR1 MNHEY and CDR2 SVGEGT. There are 16 residues in the CDR3. The CDR3 reads CASSTNRDRVINTQYF.

This chain links TRBV12-3 or TRBV12-4 with TRBJ1-6; TCRdb picks TRBD1, but there is no DNA to check that call. The CDR3 is made up of 17 amino acids. This CDR3 reads CASSLATGQRGNSPLHF.

The rearrangement uses TRBV9 and TRBJ2-1; TCRdb's D call, TRBD1, is unchecked because there is no DNA. CDR1 SGDLS and CDR2 YYNGEE come from the germline V gene. The CDR3 has 17 residues. The CDR3 loop reads CASSAGGGRSSYNEQFF.

The chain links TRBV4-1 to TRBJ2-3; TCRdb selects TRBD2, and the lack of DNA leaves this call unchecked. There are 20 residues in the CDR3. Germline V gives CDR1 MGHRA, CDR2 YSYEKL. The CDR3 is CASSRTPGLAGGVSTDTQYF.

The chain combines TRBV20-1 with TRBJ2-3; TCRdb's assignment of TRBD1 cannot be checked, as there is no DNA. CDR3 length equals 18 residues. Germline-derived CDR1 and CDR2 are DFQATT and SNEGSKA (reference sequence). This chain's CDR3 is CSARGRILWTPLTDTQYF.

V gene TRBV5-1 combines with J gene TRBJ1-6; the TCRdb D gene call, TRBD1, has no DNA to confirm it. The CDR3 totals 14 residues. Germline assignment: CDR1 SGHRS and CDR2 YFSETQ. The CDR3 spells CASSNGQGYSPLHF. The whole variable domain, filled in from reference TRBV5-1 and TRBJ1-6, reads KAGVTQTPRYLIKTRGQQVTLSCSPISGHRSVSWYQQTPGQGLQFLFEYFSETQRNKGNFPGRFSGRQFSNSRSEMNVSTLELGDSALYLCASSNGQGYSPLHFGNGTRLTVT.

V usage is TRBV24-1 and J usage is TRBJ2-1; as DNA is missing, the TRBD2 call by TCRdb cannot be tested. CDR3 length: 17 amino acids. Germline values: CDR1 KGHDR, CDR2 SFDVKD. CDR3 residues: CATSDSTSGGMGNEQFF.

The chain is built from TRBV28 and TRBJ2-4; absent DNA, TCRdb's TRBD1 call cannot be checked. Looked up from germline, CDR1 is MDHEN and CDR2 is SYDVKM. The CDR3 contains 15 residues. The CDR3 reads CASSPHRGAKNIQYF.

The chain carries TRBV27 and TRBJ2-5; checking the TCRdb D call of TRBD1 is not possible without DNA. CDR3 size: 16 residues. The germline CDR1 and CDR2 sequences are MNHEY and SMNVEV (reference sequence). CDR3 in amino acids: CASSLRGRPYQETQYF.

The gene calls are TRBV29-1 and TRBJ2-7. Germline V gene data show CDR1 as SQVTM and CDR2 as ANQGSEA. The CDR3 covers 11 residues. CDR3 sequence reads: CSVAGSHEQYF.

The V and J genes are TRBV27 and TRBJ2-1; TCRdb's D gene call, TRBD2, goes unchecked for lack of DNA. The germline CDR1 and CDR2 sequences are MNHEY and SMNVEV (reference sequence). This CDR3 spans 14 amino acids. The CDR3 here is CASLPAGGTREQFF.

The rearrangement uses TRBV28 and TRBJ2-6. Germline V gives CDR1 MDHEN, CDR2 SYDVKM. This CDR3 spans 15 amino acids. The CDR3 is CASSLSGSRANVLTF. Using reference TRBV28 and TRBJ2-6 for the parts outside the CDR3, the full variable domain is DVKVTQSSRYLVKRTGEKVFLECVQDMDHENMFWYRQDPGLGLRLIYFSYDVKMKEKGDIPEGYSVSREKKERFSLILESASTNQTSMYLCASSLSGSRANVLTFGAGSRLTVL.

The rearrangement uses TRBV23-1 and TRBJ2-3; TCRdb selects TRBD1, and the lack of DNA leaves this call unchecked. TRBV23-1 is marked as an open reading frame, function uncertain. The CDR3 runs 15 residues. CDR3: CASSPGGPGTDTQYF.

This sequence joins TRBV6-5 and TRBJ1-5. CDR3 length equals 16 residues. CDR1 MNHEY and CDR2 SVGAGI come from the germline V gene. CDR3 sequence reads: CASSYSSGSSNQPQHF.